This TCR beta chain was sequenced during a study of graft-versus-host responses after intestinal transplantation. Overall study context: All recipients were given anti-thymocyte globulin induction, and tacrolimus and steroids were then administered for three to four years.

About this clone: A much bigger clone sits one base away, suggesting this may be a read error. Other DNA sequences from this sample encode an identical CDR3 as well.

The CDR3 loop spans 12 amino acids. CDR1 and CDR2 (germline): GTSNPN, SVGIG (reference sequence). Libraries were prepared by immunoSEQ multiplex PCR; TCRdb keeps only in-frame clonotypes and omits some of them. The data show about 2,500 clones, approximately 30% seen once. The sequenced sample was alloreactive CD4+ T cells from a mixed lymphocyte reaction culture, obtained before transplantation. The subset is: CFSE-low proliferating T cells sorted from roughly six-day pre-transplant mixed lymphocyte reaction (GvH or HvG direction). This chain uses TRBV30 with TRBJ2-3; TRBD2 matches 9 bases. This receptor was obtained from a human patient who was an organ donor for intestinal transplantation. The CDR3: CAWSAGREGHHF. The CDR3 bases are TGTGCCTGGAGTGCCGGGCGGGAGGGCCATCATTTC.